The TCR beta chain described here comes from a study of cytomegalovirus exposure and HLA in healthy donors. Study-wide findings and caveats: Later analysis placed DRB1 highest and HLA-C lowest in TCR association rates, which differed by HLA locus. Immune exposure data for these donors was limited to CMV serostatus.

60 Vbeta and 13 Jbeta primers were used in PCR. TCRdb's copy holds only in-frame clones and misses some; the assay was immunoSEQ multiplex PCR. Of hundreds of thousands of clones in the sample, roughly four fifths were seen once. The donors were healthy bone marrow donors. Note on this clone: The antigen is unknown.

CDR3 length: 13 amino acids. Germline values: CDR1 SGHDN, CDR2 FVKESK. V was shortened by 0 bases and J by 4 bases, with 5 bases between the two germline ends. The sequence derives from a woman aged 40 to 55 in good health and CMV-seronegative. The material sequenced was PBMCs. The chain carries TRBV14 and TRBJ2-3; no clear D. The CDR3 spells CASSQELSDTQYF. The CDR3 DNA is TGTGCCAGCAGCCAAGAACTATCAGATACGCAGTATTTT.